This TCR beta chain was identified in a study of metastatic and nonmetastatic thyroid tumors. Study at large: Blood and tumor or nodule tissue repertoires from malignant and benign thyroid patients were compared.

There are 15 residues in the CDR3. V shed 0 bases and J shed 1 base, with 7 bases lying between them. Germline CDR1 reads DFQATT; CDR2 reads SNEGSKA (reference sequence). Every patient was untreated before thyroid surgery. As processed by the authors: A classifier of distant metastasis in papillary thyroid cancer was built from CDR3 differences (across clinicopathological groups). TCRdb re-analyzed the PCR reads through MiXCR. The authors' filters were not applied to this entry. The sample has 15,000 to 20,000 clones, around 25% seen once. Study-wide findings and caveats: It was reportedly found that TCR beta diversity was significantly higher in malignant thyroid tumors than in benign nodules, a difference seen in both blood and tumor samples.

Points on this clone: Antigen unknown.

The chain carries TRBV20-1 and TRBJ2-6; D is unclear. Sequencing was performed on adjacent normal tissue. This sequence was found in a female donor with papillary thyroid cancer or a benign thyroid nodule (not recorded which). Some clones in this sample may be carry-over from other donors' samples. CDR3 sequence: CSARDPRSGANVLTF. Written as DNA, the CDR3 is TGCAGTGCTAGAGATCCGCGATCTGGGGCCAACGTCCTGACTTTC.